This TCR beta chain originates from a study of spatial heterogeneity in lung cancer. Study-level results: Ubiquitous expanded tumor TCRs were seen in blood more at resection than at follow-up.

Germline V gene lookup returns CDR1 MNHEY and CDR2 SMNVEV (reference sequence). The CDR3 is 15 residues long. The V segment lost 2 bases and the J segment 4 bases; nucleotides outside the gene matches: 3. Noted time point: sample taken at primary tumor resection. Sequencing covered unsorted whole RNA taken from tumor, nontumor lung or frozen PBMC. There were some 76 donors, all of them untreated patients with early-stage non-small cell lung cancer. Every TCR cDNA molecule bore its own unique molecular identifier. TCRdb itself ran the 5' RACE reads through MiXCR, one entry per CDR3 protein. This sample yields tens of thousands of distinct CDR3 sequences, of which 8% to 9% are seen a single time; more than 13% belongs to the top ten. This clonotype has at least ten counts. Its antigen is not known.

This chain joins TRBV27 and TRBJ1-5; 9 bases line up with TRBD1. The sample consisted of PBMCs, taken at surgery. This receptor was obtained from a female donor with early-stage non-small cell lung cancer. The CDR3 spells CASSLRGTGNQPQHF. The DNA for the CDR3 is TGTGCCAGCAGTTTACGGGGGACAGGGAATCAGCCCCAGCATTTT.